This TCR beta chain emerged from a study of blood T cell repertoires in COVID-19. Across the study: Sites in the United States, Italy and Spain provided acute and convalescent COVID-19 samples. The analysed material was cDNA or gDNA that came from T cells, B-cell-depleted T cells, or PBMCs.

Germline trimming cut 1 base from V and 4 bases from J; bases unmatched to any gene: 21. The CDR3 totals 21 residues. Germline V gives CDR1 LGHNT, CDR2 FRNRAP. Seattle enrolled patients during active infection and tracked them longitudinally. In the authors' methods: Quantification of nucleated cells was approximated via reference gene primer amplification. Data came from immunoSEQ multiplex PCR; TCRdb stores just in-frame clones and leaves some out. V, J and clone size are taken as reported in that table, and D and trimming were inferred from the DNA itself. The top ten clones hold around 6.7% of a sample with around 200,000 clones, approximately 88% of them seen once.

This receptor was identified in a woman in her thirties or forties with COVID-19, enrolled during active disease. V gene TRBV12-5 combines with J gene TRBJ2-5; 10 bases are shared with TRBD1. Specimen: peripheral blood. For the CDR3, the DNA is TGTGCTAGTGGTTTGGATTCCGCGTTGGTGGGACAGGGGCCCCCAGGAGAGACCCAGTACTTC. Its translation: CASGLDSALVGQGPPGETQYF.